Listed here is a single TCR beta chain. Which antigen it targets is not known. No base qualities exist here, and no much larger clone lies one base off it. TCRbeta CDR3 regions were amplified from genomic DNA by means of the immunoSEQ Assay, a bias-controlled multiplex PCR. From the authors' description of their analysis: Within the assay, amplification of reference gene primers was used to estimate how many nucleated cells each sample contained. To quantify the absolute abundance of each unique TCRbeta CDR3 rearrangement, sequence reads were collapsed and filtered. For each sample, productive Simpson clonality was calculated as the square root of Simpson's diversity index over productive rearrangements. TCRdb carries this immuneACCESS record with in-frame sequences only. Its versions omit some clonotypes, under half of them owing to an unresolved V gene in the studies checked, with the rest unexplained. That table is the source of V, J and clone size, and D and trimming were worked out from the DNA. This sample is represented by about 140,000 clones; roughly 80% of them were singletons. 5.5% of the sample lies in the top ten.

Between the V and J ends, shortened by 4 bases and 4 bases respectively, the junction contains 13 bases. Looking up the germline V gene (reference sequence) yields CDR1 GTSNPN and CDR2 SVGIG. From cysteine to phenylalanine, the CDR3 is 13 amino acids long. Only the CDR3 DNA stays, 39 bases, in frame from base 1. The data originate from a study of blood T cell repertoires in COVID-19 (dated by TCRdb to the early 2020s). About the full investigation: Samples from collaborators originated in the United States, Italy and Spain and spanned both the acute and convalescent phases of COVID-19. The repertoires were made available in a free public database intended to serve as a resource for research on the immune response to SARS-CoV-2. Subjects who had been exposed to COVID-19, were actively infected with it, or had recovered from it provided the deeply sampled blood TCRbeta repertoires that made up the dataset. The prospective study material was composed of cDNA or gDNA derived from T cells, B-cell-depleted T cells, or PBMCs. Samples were obtained from the ongoing ImmuneRACE study (first 160 participants) and from 950 to 1,500 subjects provided by 6 global collaborators. Where HLA class I and class II types were available, the types were taken from metadata supplied by the sample provider, not from assay-based typing. The sample metadata nearly always contained a de-identified subject ID, COVID-19 status, age in years and sex. Paper-wide results and their limitations: The amount of clinical and demographic metadata varied by source and participant and was provided uncurated.

In the prospective study, participants were roughly 18 to 89 years old, resided in around 25 geographic areas of the United States, and were enrolled through a virtual design. In the prospective study, participants were assigned to cohorts based on the clinical history participants reported in a screening survey and a study questionnaire. Each participant in the prospective study had whole blood, serum and a nasopharyngeal or oropharyngeal swab collected by mobile phlebotomists. Over an approximately 2-month period, participants in the prospective study had the option of providing additional blood draws and questionnaires. Blood samples from the prospective study were shipped frozen or at room temperature prior to DNA extraction.

This sequence uses TRBV30 and TRBJ2-5; a weak D assignment points to TRBD2 (5 bases agree). The sequence was obtained from a man in his forties with acute COVID-19. Sequencing input: PBMCs or T cells enriched from blood (not recorded which). CDR3 protein: CAWKGLPGETQYF. The sequence in DNA is TGTGCCTGGAAAGGACTGCCCGGAGAGACCCAGTACTTC.